The 31 T cell receptor beta chains given below trace back to one sample, sequenced in a study of regulatory dendritic cells for organ transplantation (TCRdb year 2017). Receptor libraries were prepared by the immunoSEQ multiplex PCR assay. In its TCRdb copy, this immuneACCESS table keeps in-frame sequences only and misses some clones. Where compared with another copy, unresolved V genes explain less than half of these, and the others have no known cause. A total of 30,000 to 35,000 clones appear in this sample, roughly nine tenths of them only once. The ten largest clones add up to 0.055% to 0.08% of the sample. Sample: naive CD4+ T cells from blood. What the cell subset or site label conveys for this sample: CD45RA+ naive T cells. The source is a human donor in good health.

The chain has TRBV19 and TRBJ2-3; maybe TRBD2 (6 bases). The CDR3 loop spans 14 amino acids. V was clipped by 3 bases and J by 5 bases, with 12 bases between them. Germline V lookup: CDR1 LNHDA, CDR2 SQIVND (reference sequence). The CDR3 is CASSIPGRGDTQYF. The CDR3 DNA reads as TGTGCCAGTAGTATCCCCGGGAGAGGAGATACGCAGTATTTT.

The chain links TRBV4-1 to TRBJ2-4, with D tentatively TRBD2 (6 bases). Trimming shortened V by 1 base and J by 7 bases, and 11 bases separated the two germline ends. This CDR3 region has 14 residues. Germline CDR1 MGHRA, CDR2 YSYEKL. CDR3 DNA: TGCGCCAGCAGCCAAGGGGGAGGAATGAACATTCAGTACTTC. Encoded protein: CASSQGGGMNIQYF.

The chain is built from TRBV6-6 and TRBJ2-3; D is uncertain. V dropped 0 bases and J dropped 2 bases, with 12 bases sitting between them. The CDR3 has 16 amino acids. Germline values: CDR1 MNHNY, CDR2 SVGAGI (reference sequence). DNA for the CDR3: TGTGCCAGCAGTTACTCGTCCCCAGCCCCCACAGATACGCAGTATTTT. Amino acids: CASSYSSPAPTDTQYF.

The V and J genes are TRBV28 and TRBJ1-3; D is unclear. V lost 5 bases and J lost 3, with 14 bases in between. From germline, CDR1 is MDHEN and CDR2 SYDVKM. CDR3 length: 15 residues. CDR3: CASSRTVKLGNTIYF. In DNA form, the CDR3 reads TGTGCCAGCAGTCGGACTGTTAAACTTGGAAACACCATATATTTT.

This clone was seen only once. The CDR3, as DNA: TGCGCCAGCAGCTTGGAAGTTTCTAGCGGGAGTATCAAGGCCGGGGAGCTGTTTTTT. Translated: CASSLEVSSGSIKAGELFF. This rearrangement joins TRBV5-1 to TRBJ2-2; 10 nucleotides match TRBD2. J lost 6 bases, V lost 0 bases, and 14 bases had no gene match. The CDR3 is 19 residues long. Per the germline V gene, CDR1 is SGHRS and CDR2 is YFSETQ.

In this sample, this clone turned up once. This chain uses TRBV7-3 with TRBJ2-2; the D gene is possibly TRBD2 (6 bases). CDR1 and CDR2 (germline): SGHTA, FQGTGA. The CDR3 is 13 amino acids. V was clipped by 5 bases and J by 4 bases, with 8 bases between them. The CDR3 loop reads CASSLGGTGELFF. Written as DNA, the CDR3 is TGTGCCAGCAGCCTGGGGGGCACCGGGGAGCTGTTTTTT.

Here the CDR3 DNA reads TGTGCCAGCAGCTTAGATGGCAGGGGGGCGGAAAAACTGTTTTTT. Translation gives CASSLDGRGAEKLFF. V usage is TRBV7-8 and J usage is TRBJ1-4, with 7 bases lining up with TRBD1. This CDR3 region has 15 residues. Per germline, CDR1 SGHVS and CDR2 FQNEAQ. V was pared by 1 base and J by 8 bases, with 7 bases of the junction left unmatched.

This clone was observed a handful of times. This chain links TRBV19 with TRBJ2-2; D is uncertain. Per germline, CDR1 LNHDA and CDR2 SQIVND (reference sequence). V lost 3 bases and J lost 5, with 10 bases in between. The length of the CDR3 is 14 residues. The CDR3 DNA reads as TGTGCCAGTAGTATCGCCCGAAGGACCGGGGAGCTGTTTTTT. It encodes CASSIARRTGELFF.

The chain is built from TRBV2 and TRBJ1-5; D is unresolved. Germline V CDR1 and CDR2: SNHLY, FYNNEI. The CDR3 totals 17 residues. Trimming removed 0 bases from V and 1 base from J, with 13 bases in between. This chain's CDR3 is CASSEALPGSSNQPQHF. CDR3 in DNA: TGTGCCAGCAGTGAAGCGCTTCCAGGATCAAGCAATCAGCCCCAGCATTTT. Looking up the rest from reference TRBV2 and TRBJ1-5 gives the full variable domain: EPEVTQTPSHQVTQMGQEVILRCVPISNHLYFYWYRQILGQKVEFLVSFYNNEISEKSEIFDDQFSVERPDGSNFTLKIRSTKLEDSAMYFCASSEALPGSSNQPQHFGDGTRLSIL.

J is TRBJ2-3 and V is TRBV5-1; 13 nucleotides match TRBD2. Germline-derived CDR1 and CDR2 are SGHRS and YFSETQ. This CDR3 has 17 amino acids. V shed 4 bases and J 4 bases; nucleotides not matched to a gene: 9. The CDR3, as DNA: TGCGCCAGCAGCCCTACTAGCGGGAGGGCAGGGGCAGATACGCAGTATTTT. Its translation is CASSPTSGRAGADTQYF.

The CDR3 bases are TGCGCCAGCAGCTTAAGGGAGGGGTTGGCCTACAATGAGCAGTTCTTC. Protein product: CASSLREGLAYNEQFF. The genes are TRBV5-1 and TRBJ2-1; 7 nucleotides agree with TRBD2. V trimming: 2 bases; J trimming: 2 bases; junction bases outside the gene matches: 7. This CDR3 is 16 amino acids long. Germline V gene lookup returns CDR1 SGHRS and CDR2 YFSETQ.

CDR3 DNA sequence: TGTGCCAGCACTCCCGCGGCGGGGGGGAAGGGGACCCAGTACTTC. Its protein is CASTPAAGGKGTQYF. V gene TRBV9 combines with J gene TRBJ2-5; 9 nucleotides agree with TRBD2. The CDR3 extends over 15 amino acids. Germline V gene sequence: CDR1 SGDLS, CDR2 YYNGEE. Trimming cost V 6 bases and J 7 bases; bases outside gene matches: 13.

The rearrangement joins TRBV30 to TRBJ1-1; the D is unclear. The germline gives CDR1 GTSNPN, CDR2 SVGIG (reference sequence). V lost 2 bases to trimming and J lost 1 base, with 17 bases between them. CDR3 size: 16 residues. DNA of the CDR3: TGTGCCTGGAGTCCGGGAAAAGTGTTGTGGAACACTGAAGCTTTCTTT. The encoded protein is CAWSPGKVLWNTEAFF.

This chain links TRBV7-2 with TRBJ1-2, with D possibly being TRBD1 (5 bases). This CDR3 comprises 12 residues. Per the germline V gene, CDR1 is SGHTA and CDR2 is FQGNSA. Trimming pared 5 bases from V and 7 bases from J, leaving 11 bases between. CDR3 nucleotides: TGTGCCAGCAGCACAAGGAGGGGTGGCTACACCTTC. It translates to CASSTRRGGYTF.

J is TRBJ2-1 and V is TRBV2, with 7 nucleotides matching TRBD1. V shed 5 bases and J 7 bases; nucleotides not matched to a gene: 11. The CDR3 is made up of 15 amino acids. Looked up from germline, CDR1 is SNHLY and CDR2 is FYNNEI. The CDR3 loop reads CASSNDRALGNEQFF. The CDR3 nucleotides are TGTGCCAGCAGTAACGACAGGGCCCTGGGAAATGAGCAGTTCTTC. Filled out from reference TRBV2 and TRBJ2-1, the complete variable domain reads EPEVTQTPSHQVTQMGQEVILRCVPISNHLYFYWYRQILGQKVEFLVSFYNNEISEKSEIFDDQFSVERPDGSNFTLKIRSTKLEDSAMYFCASSNDRALGNEQFFGPGTRLTVL.

J is TRBJ1-2 and V is TRBV6-5; no firm D call. The CDR3 is 15 residues long. Germline CDR1 is MNHEY and CDR2 is SVGAGI. Trimming shortened V by 6 bases and J by 2 bases, and 16 bases separated the two germline ends. The CDR3 DNA is TGTGCCAGCAGCCGCTTCCTAATGGAAAACTATGGCTACACCTTC. It encodes CASSRFLMENYGYTF.

The chain recombines TRBV7-2 with TRBJ1-3; maybe TRBD1 (6 bases). In germline, CDR1 is SGHTA, CDR2 FQGNSA. CDR3 length: 16 residues. V was trimmed by 5 bases and J by 4 bases, leaving 18 bases between them. CDR3 sequence: CASSPRTGTTGNTIYF. The CDR3, as DNA: TGTGCCAGCAGCCCCCGGACCGGGACAACAGGAAACACCATATATTTT.

This clone was recorded a few times. The V call is TRBV18, the J call TRBJ1-5, with 7 bases fitting TRBD1. V gave up 3 bases and J gave up 7 bases; unmatched junction bases: 6. Looked up from germline, CDR1 is KGHSH and CDR2 is LQKENI. CDR3 length equals 14 residues. The CDR3 DNA reads as TGTGCCAGCTCACCTACAGGGGTGGAACAGCCCCAGCATTTT. Amino acids: CASSPTGVEQPQHF.

The chain is built from TRBV18 and TRBJ1-4; D is undetermined. Between the trimmed V and J ends, which lost 8 bases and 8 bases, there was a span of 15 bases. The CDR3 totals 13 residues. Germline V gene data show CDR1 as KGHSH and CDR2 as LQKENI. CDR3 sequence (DNA): TGTGCCAGCACCGACCCGCTAGGGGAAAAACTGTTTTTT. Its protein is CASTDPLGEKLFF.

This chain uses TRBV7-6 with TRBJ2-1; no firm D call. The CDR3 has 19 amino acids. Trimming removed 2 bases from V and 6 bases from J, with 26 bases in between. Per the germline V gene, CDR1 is SGHVS and CDR2 is FNYEAQ. DNA for the CDR3: TGTGCCAGCAGCTTACTGGGTGGCCGTGGCCGCCTCGGGTCCAATGAGCAGTTCTTC. Translation gives CASSLLGGRGRLGSNEQFF. Together with reference TRBV7-6 and TRBJ2-1, the CDR3 gives the full variable domain: GAGVSQSPRYKVTKRGQDVALRCDPISGHVSLYWYRQALGQGPEFLTYFNYEAQQDKSGLPNDRFSAERPEGSISTLTIQRTEQRDSAMYRCASSLLGGRGRLGSNEQFFGPGTRLTVL.

This clone has a single count. V and J are TRBV7-2 and TRBJ1-6; D not certain. CDR1 SGHTA and CDR2 FQGNSA come from the germline V gene. The V gene lost 2 bases and the J gene lost 10 bases, with 18 bases spanning the gap. CDR3 length: 16 residues. DNA for the CDR3: TGTGCCAGCAGCTTAACCCCCCCGCGGTCGGGGTCACCCCTCCACTTT. As protein: CASSLTPPRSGSPLHF.

This clone was counted between two and nine times. J is TRBJ1-5 and V is TRBV19; D possibly corresponds to TRBD1 (5 bases). CDR1 LNHDA and CDR2 SQIVND come from the germline V gene (reference sequence). Trimming took 7 bases from V and 7 from J, leaving 11 bases between them. This CDR3 spans 12 amino acids. The CDR3 reads CASTRDGQPQHF. CDR3 in DNA: TGTGCCAGTACTAGGGACGGGCAGCCCCAGCATTTT.

The chain combines TRBV19 with TRBJ1-1; a weak D match, TRBD1 (6 bases). Germline-derived CDR1 and CDR2 are LNHDA and SQIVND (reference sequence). Trimming cost V 7 bases and J 0 bases, with 15 bases left between them. The CDR3 totals 15 residues. CDR3: CASTLTGHVNTEAFF. CDR3 nucleotides: TGTGCCAGTACCCTCACGGGACACGTGAACACTGAAGCTTTCTTT.

The V call is TRBV28, the J call TRBJ1-2; TRBD1 is a possible D gene (6 bases). The CDR3 consists of 15 residues. The V gene's germline CDR1 is MDHEN and CDR2 SYDVKM. V was pared by 5 bases and J by 4 bases, with 17 bases between. The CDR3, as DNA: TGTGCCAGCAGTGAAGGGGGTGGGGGCCCCTATGGCTACACCTTC. It translates to CASSEGGGGPYGYTF.

The chain has TRBV14 and TRBJ2-3, with D tentatively TRBD2 (6 bases). The ends were cut back, 4 bases at V and 2 bases at J, with 16 bases in the middle. The CDR3 sequence is 16 residues long. Germline V CDR1 and CDR2: SGHDN, FVKESK. CDR3 nucleotides: TGTGCCAGCAGCCTTAATAGCGGAAGATACACAGATACGCAGTATTTT. It translates to CASSLNSGRYTDTQYF.

This sequence joins TRBV2 and TRBJ1-1; D perhaps matches TRBD1 (6 bases). Between the trimmed V and J ends, which lost 7 bases and 10 bases, there was a span of 22 bases. Per germline, CDR1 SNHLY and CDR2 FYNNEI. CDR3 length equals 14 residues. The CDR3 nucleotides are TGTGCCAGCATCAGGGGCCTTAGGCTACCACGAGCTTTCTTT. Protein sequence: CASIRGLRLPRAFF.

The rearrangement links TRBV5-1 to TRBJ1-4; possibly TRBD1 for D (6 bases). Trimming stripped 4 bases from V and 8 bases from J, with 15 bases between. CDR1 is SGHRS and CDR2 is YFSETQ in the germline V gene. There are 14 residues in the CDR3. The CDR3 coding sequence is TGCGCCAGCAGCGCAGGACAGTTGGCCGAAAAACTGTTTTTT. Translating it yields CASSAGQLAEKLFF.

The chain uses TRBV11-1 and TRBJ1-2, with D possibly being TRBD1 (6 bases). Trimming pared 5 bases from V and 3 bases from J, leaving 19 bases between. This CDR3 is 16 amino acids long. The germline gives CDR1 SGHAT, CDR2 FQDESV (reference sequence). The CDR3 reads CASSPGIQGSDYGYTF. The CDR3 DNA sequence: TGTGCCAGCAGCCCGGGTATACAGGGAAGCGACTATGGCTACACCTTC. Full variable domain (rest looked up from reference TRBV11-1 and TRBJ1-2): EAEVAQSPRYKITEKSQAVAFWCDPISGHATLYWYRQILGQGPELLVQFQDESVVDDSQLPKDRFSAERLKGVDSTLKIQPAELGDSAMYLCASSPGIQGSDYGYTFGSGTRLTVV.

This rearrangement joins TRBV7-2 to TRBJ1-2, with 8 bases identical to TRBD1. V shed 3 bases, J shed 0 bases, and the junction held 0 bases outside the gene matches. The CDR3 is 14 residues long. Per germline, CDR1 SGHTA and CDR2 FQGNSA. The CDR3 spells CASSLDRANYGYTF. As DNA, the CDR3 is TGTGCCAGCAGCTTGGACAGGGCTAACTATGGCTACACCTTC.

The genes are TRBV19 and TRBJ1-1; 7 bases agree with TRBD1. The germline V gene has CDR1 LNHDA and CDR2 SQIVND (reference sequence). With V trimmed by 3 bases and J by 1 base, 8 bases remained unmatched. The CDR3 runs 16 residues. CDR3 sequence (DNA): TGTGCCAGTAGTATCGATGGGGACAGCAAGAACACTGAAGCTTTCTTT. Translation gives CASSIDGDSKNTEAFF.

V and J are TRBV18 and TRBJ2-7; D possibly uses TRBD1 or TRBD2 (5 bases each). V was shortened by 5 bases and J by 3 bases, with 11 bases between the two germline ends. Germline V gene lookup returns CDR1 KGHSH and CDR2 LQKENI. The CDR3 has 13 amino acids. CDR3 loop: CASSTGRDYEQYF. DNA of the CDR3: TGTGCCAGCTCAACGGGGCGAGACTACGAGCAGTACTTC.